One and the same sample provided the 29 T cell receptor beta chains below, sequenced in a study of blood T cell repertoires in COVID-19. The method was immunoSEQ multiplex PCR; TCRdb's version includes in-frame clones alone and lacks a portion of them. Among 250,000 to 300,000 clones, 75% to 90% were seen once, and the ten largest hold about 2.2%. The sample consisted of peripheral blood. Every receptor here comes from a woman aged 45 to 65 who had recovered from COVID-19.

This chain uses TRBV5-1 with TRBJ2-1; 9 nucleotides align to TRBD1. CDR3 length: 14 amino acids. In germline, CDR1 is SGHRS, CDR2 YFSETQ. Germline trimming cut 4 bases from V and 7 bases from J; bases unmatched to any gene: 6. The DNA for the CDR3 is TGCGCCAGCAGCAGGGGACAGGGCGTTAATGAGCAGTTCTTC. Its protein is CASSRGQGVNEQFF.

This rearrangement joins TRBV6-1 to TRBJ2-1, with D possibly being TRBD1 (6 bases). Germline CDR1 is MNHNS and CDR2 is SASEGT. The CDR3 spans 15 residues. Trimming pared 6 bases from V and 4 bases from J, leaving 16 bases between. CDR3 DNA sequence: TGTGCCAGCAGCGTCGTCAGGGGCAGTTACAATGAGCAGTTCTTC. Translated, it gives CASSVVRGSYNEQFF.

This clone was counted a single time. This chain links TRBV30 with TRBJ1-2; 7 nucleotides match TRBD1. Germline V gene lookup returns CDR1 GTSNPN and CDR2 SVGIG (reference sequence). The CDR3 has 15 amino acids. V shed 4 bases and J 0 bases; nucleotides not matched to a gene: 8. The CDR3 DNA sequence: TGTGCCTGGACCCCAAAGGGACAGCCTAACTATGGCTACACCTTC. This codes for CAWTPKGQPNYGYTF.

The chain couples TRBV18 to TRBJ1-2; TRBD1 aligns across 11 bases. The length of the CDR3 is 13 residues. Germline CDR1 reads KGHSH; CDR2 reads LQKENI. V lost 8 bases to trimming and J lost 4 bases; unmatched junction nucleotides: 3. CDR3 residues: CASGQGAIYGYTF. Here the CDR3 DNA reads TGTGCCAGCGGACAGGGGGCGATCTATGGCTACACCTTC.

The chain recombines TRBV19 with TRBJ2-5; weak D call: TRBD2 (5 bases). CDR3 length equals 14 residues. V shed 2 bases and J shed 2 bases, with 9 bases lying between them. Germline V CDR1 and CDR2: LNHDA, SQIVND (reference sequence). CDR3 sequence: CASSISRTQETQYF. Here the CDR3 DNA reads TGTGCCAGTAGTATAAGTAGGACTCAAGAGACCCAGTACTTC.

V usage is TRBV19 and J usage is TRBJ2-7; 9 bases agree with TRBD1. V dropped 3 bases and J dropped 11; count of bases not matched to a gene: 17. The length of the CDR3 is 16 residues. The germline V gene has CDR1 LNHDA and CDR2 SQIVND (reference sequence). Written as DNA, the CDR3 is TGTGCCAGTAGTATCGCATCCCTACAGGGGGCAGGTTCCAAGTACTTC. It yields the protein CASSIASLQGAGSKYF.

This sequence joins TRBV5-4 and TRBJ1-2; D is perhaps TRBD1 (5 bases). Trimming stripped 5 bases from V and 4 bases from J, with 15 bases between. This CDR3 has 14 amino acids. Germline V gene lookup returns CDR1 SGHNT and CDR2 YYREEE (reference sequence). The CDR3 DNA reads TGTGCCAGCAGTTCGCTGGGGGGAGGCTATGGCTACACCTTC. This gives the protein CASSSLGGGYGYTF.

This sequence joins TRBV7-6 and TRBJ1-4; the D gene is possibly TRBD1 (6 bases). The CDR3 is 16 amino acids. Germline V lookup: CDR1 SGHVS, CDR2 FNYEAQ. V gave up 5 bases and J gave up 7 bases, with 20 bases separating them. CDR3 sequence: CASSPHHRVVGEKLFF. CDR3 nucleotides: TGTGCCAGCAGCCCTCACCACAGGGTTGTGGGTGAAAAACTGTTTTTT.

This chain links TRBV4-3 with TRBJ2-1; 7 bases are a match to TRBD2. The CDR3 consists of 13 residues. Germline trimming cut 4 bases from V and 9 bases from J; bases unmatched to any gene: 6. Germline CDR1 is LGHNA and CDR2 is YSLEER. CDR3 in amino acids: CASSRIAGLEQFF. CDR3 in DNA: TGCGCCAGCAGCCGAATAGCGGGCCTTGAGCAGTTCTTC.

The chain has TRBV11-3 and TRBJ2-3; 10 bases align to TRBD1. The J segment lost 4 bases and the V segment lost 1 base, leaving 2 bases of the junction unmatched. The CDR3 has 15 amino acids. CDR1 and CDR2 from the germline V gene are SGHNT and YENEEA. CDR3 DNA: TGTGCCAGCAGCTTAGGACAGGGGGCCGCAGATACGCAGTATTTT. It specifies CASSLGQGAADTQYF.

The J gene is TRBJ2-5, the V gene TRBV25-1; D ambiguous. The germline V and J ends were trimmed by 3 bases and 7 bases, with 9 bases remaining between them. Germline V gives CDR1 MGHDK, CDR2 SYGVNS. The CDR3 runs to 12 residues. CDR3 DNA sequence: TGTGCCAGCAGTGACGGTACGCGGACCCAGTACTTC. As protein: CASSDGTRTQYF.

The CDR3 loop is CASSYSRDSVYEQYF. CDR3 coding DNA: TGTGCCAGCAGTTACTCGCGGGATTCCGTCTACGAGCAGTACTTC. The chain recombines TRBV6-5 with TRBJ2-7; D is possibly TRBD2 (6 bases). CDR3 size: 15 residues. With 0 bases removed from V and 3 bases from J, the gap between germline ends came to 12 bases. Germline assignment: CDR1 MNHEY and CDR2 SVGAGI.

The chain recombines TRBV5-4 with TRBJ1-2; D is uncertain. Germline V gene data show CDR1 as SGHNT and CDR2 as YYREEE (reference sequence). This CDR3 spans 13 amino acids. Trimming took off 0 bases at V and 5 bases at J, with 8 bases between the two ends. The CDR3 here is CASSLGQDYGYTF. The CDR3 region has the DNA TGTGCCAGCAGCTTGGGCCAGGATTATGGCTACACCTTC.

The chain joins TRBV1 to TRBJ1-1; the tabulated D call, TRBD1, remains unverified against the DNA. TRBV1 represents a pseudogene. The CDR3 consists of 13 residues. The CDR3 region is CTSKSPGNTEAFF. The CDR3 coding sequence is TGCACCAGCAAATCCCCAGGGAACACTGAAGCTTTCTTT.

This rearrangement joins TRBV27 to TRBJ1-1, with a possible D match to TRBD1 (5 bases). V was clipped by 3 bases and J by 6 bases, with 11 bases between them. CDR3 size: 13 residues. CDR1 is MNHEY, CDR2 SMNVEV, per germline (reference sequence). In DNA form, the CDR3 reads TGTGCCAGCAGTTTTCGGGGGTTTTCTGAAGCTTTCTTT. Translated, it gives CASSFRGFSEAFF.

The chain uses TRBV28 and TRBJ1-1; D is unresolved. V lost 3 bases and J lost 1, with 18 bases in between. The CDR3 consists of 17 residues. The germline gives CDR1 MDHEN, CDR2 SYDVKM. The CDR3 nucleotides read TGTGCCAGCAGTTTCCTTATCTCCCGAATAGAGAACACTGAAGCTTTCTTT. It codes for CASSFLISRIENTEAFF.

The V call is TRBV9, the J call TRBJ2-3; TRBD2 matches 9 bases. Per the germline V gene, CDR1 is SGDLS and CDR2 is YYNGEE. J was trimmed by 5 bases and V by 4 bases; bases with no gene match: 8. The CDR3 runs to 15 residues. The CDR3 protein is CASSRPGLAVDTQYF. The CDR3 DNA reads as TGTGCCAGCAGCAGACCGGGACTAGCTGTAGATACGCAGTATTTT.

V is TRBV29-1 and J is TRBJ2-1; 7 bases fit TRBD1. V lost 1 base, J lost 6 bases, and 12 bases stayed unmatched. Germline V gives CDR1 SQVTM, CDR2 ANQGSEA. This CDR3 has 16 residues. The CDR3 DNA follows: TGCAGCGTTGAAGGGACAGGAGACCTACTACTCAATGAGCAGTTCTTC. It specifies CSVEGTGDLLLNEQFF.

This chain joins TRBV5-1 and TRBJ2-7, with TRBD2 matching 14 bases. V shed 4 bases, J shed 1 base, and the junction held 10 bases outside the gene matches. CDR1 and CDR2 from the germline V gene are SGHRS and YFSETQ. This CDR3 is 18 amino acids long. For the CDR3, the DNA is TGCGCCAGCAGCCCGTCGACTAGCGGGGGGGCGGTATCCTACGAGCAGTACTTC. This codes for CASSPSTSGGAVSYEQYF.

The chain has TRBV2 and TRBJ2-2; D is unclear. V was clipped by 4 bases and J by 5 bases, with 5 bases between them. The CDR3 contains 12 residues. Germline V gives CDR1 SNHLY, CDR2 FYNNEI. CDR3 nucleotides: TGTGCCAGCAGTGTGACTACCGGGGAGCTGTTTTTT. It specifies CASSVTTGELFF.

This clone was seen once. The chain is built from TRBV2 and TRBJ1-2, with D unclear. Trimming pared 3 bases from V and 3 bases from J, leaving 8 bases between. Germline V gene data show CDR1 as SNHLY and CDR2 as FYNNEI. The CDR3 length is 13 residues. This CDR3 is CASSERQYYGYTF. The CDR3 DNA reads TGTGCCAGCAGTGAGAGGCAGTACTATGGCTACACCTTC.

This clone appeared once. The CDR3 is CAWSKGLAGNIQYF. The DNA for the CDR3 is TGTGCCTGGAGTAAGGGACTAGCGGGAAACATTCAGTACTTC. This chain connects TRBV30 to TRBJ2-4; 12 nucleotides align to TRBD2. The CDR3 contains 14 residues. The V gene's germline CDR1 is GTSNPN and CDR2 SVGIG (reference sequence). Germline trimming cut 2 bases from V and 6 bases from J; bases unmatched to any gene: 2.

The chain links TRBV6-5 to TRBJ1-1; D is ambiguous. Germline V lookup: CDR1 MNHEY, CDR2 SVGAGI. The CDR3 runs to 13 residues. Trimming took 3 bases from V and 6 from J, leaving 11 bases between them. The CDR3 loop reads CASSYAVLSEAFF. CDR3 in DNA: TGTGCCAGCAGTTATGCAGTGCTCTCTGAAGCTTTCTTT.

The CDR3 sequence is CASSLSQGTQPQHF. In DNA, the CDR3 is TGTGCCAGCAGCTTATCCCAGGGAACTCAGCCCCAGCATTTT. The chain recombines TRBV7-9 with TRBJ1-5; D is possibly TRBD1 (5 bases). The V and J ends lost 2 bases and 6 bases respectively, with 11 bases between them. Per the germline V gene, CDR1 is SEHNR and CDR2 is FQNEAQ (reference sequence). This CDR3 is 14 amino acids long.

The chain combines TRBV27 with TRBJ2-3; D might be TRBD1 (5 bases). Germline lookup yields CDR1 MNHEY and CDR2 SMNVEV (reference sequence). The CDR3 has 16 amino acids. V lost 4 bases and J lost 4, with 18 bases in between. The DNA of the CDR3 is TGTGCCAGCAGTTATCGGCAGGGTAGTAGGGCAGATACGCAGTATTTT. It is translated as CASSYRQGSRADTQYF.

This clone has just a few counts. This rearrangement joins TRBV5-4 to TRBJ2-1; 8 bases agree with TRBD1. Germline trimming cut 4 bases from V and 8 bases from J; bases unmatched to any gene: 14. The CDR3 length is 16 residues. Germline V gene data show CDR1 as SGHNT and CDR2 as YYREEE (reference sequence). For the CDR3, the DNA is TGTGCCAGCAGCACCTGGCCGGGACAGGAGATTCATGAGCAGTTCTTC. Amino acids: CASSTWPGQEIHEQFF.

This rearrangement joins TRBV4-1 to TRBJ2-7; no clear D. This CDR3 is 14 amino acids long. CDR1 is MGHRA and CDR2 is YSYEKL in the germline V gene. V shed 0 bases and J shed 3 bases, with 9 bases lying between them. The CDR3 loop is CASSQDLLRYEQYF. The CDR3 DNA reads TGCGCCAGCAGCCAAGACCTACTCCGCTACGAGCAGTACTTC.

The chain's CDR3 is CASSGPKQGVSQPQHF. The CDR3 nucleotides read TGTGCCAGTAGTGGACCAAAGCAGGGTGTAAGTCAGCCCCAGCATTTT. This chain joins TRBV19 and TRBJ1-5; possibly TRBD1 for D (5 bases). Germline-derived CDR1 and CDR2 are LNHDA and SQIVND (reference sequence). The CDR3 contains 16 residues. The V end lost 5 bases, the J end lost 6 bases, and 20 bases lay between the germline ends.

The chain employs TRBV20-1 and TRBJ2-2; TRBD2 matches at 10 bases. In germline, CDR1 is DFQATT, CDR2 SNEGSKA (reference sequence). Trimming cost V 3 bases and J 6 bases; bases outside gene matches: 4. The CDR3 is 14 residues long. CDR3: CSASSGRLPGELFF. CDR3 DNA sequence: TGCAGTGCTAGTAGCGGGAGGTTACCCGGGGAGCTGTTTTTT.